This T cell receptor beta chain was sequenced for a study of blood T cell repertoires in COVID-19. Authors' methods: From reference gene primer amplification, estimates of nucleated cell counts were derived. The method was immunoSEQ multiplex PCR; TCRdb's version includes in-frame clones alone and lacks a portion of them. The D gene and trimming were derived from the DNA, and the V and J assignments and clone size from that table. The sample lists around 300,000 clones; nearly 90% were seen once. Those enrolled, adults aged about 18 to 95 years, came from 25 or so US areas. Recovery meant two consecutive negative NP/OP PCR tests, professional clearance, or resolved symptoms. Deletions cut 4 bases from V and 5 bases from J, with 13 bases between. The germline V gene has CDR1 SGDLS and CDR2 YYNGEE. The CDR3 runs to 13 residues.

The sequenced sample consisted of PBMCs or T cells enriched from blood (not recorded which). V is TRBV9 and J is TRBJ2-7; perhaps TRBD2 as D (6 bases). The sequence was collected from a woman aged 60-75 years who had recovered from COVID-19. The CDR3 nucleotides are TGTGCCAGCAGCCCGGGAGTTTCCCACGAGCAGTACTTC. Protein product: CASSPGVSHEQYF.